This TCR beta chain was sequenced during a study of graft-versus-host responses after intestinal transplantation. The wider study: Every transplant recipient was induced with anti-thymocyte globulin, then maintained on tacrolimus and steroids for around 3 years. Study-level points and caveats: Recipient marrow contained GvH clones, some of which appeared first in ileum or blood.

Post-reaction sorting isolated proliferating CFSE-low CD3+CD4+ and CD3+CD8+ responders. This table comes from immunoSEQ multiplex PCR, and its TCRdb copy is limited to in-frame clones, with some not included. The sample records roughly 15,000 clones, roughly two fifths being singletons. The germline gives CDR1 SGHTA, CDR2 FQGNSA. Trimming stripped 1 base from V and 0 bases from J, with 10 bases between. The CDR3 covers 15 residues. The chain carries TRBV7-2 and TRBJ2-7; a possible D gene is TRBD1 (6 bases). Sequencing used alloreactive CD4+ T cells from a mixed lymphocyte reaction culture, obtained before intestinal transplant. Subset noted: CFSE-low proliferating T cells sorted from roughly six-day pre-transplant mixed lymphocyte reaction (GvH or HvG direction). This TCR was recovered from a human patient who received an intestinal transplant. CDR3 DNA: TGTGCCAGCAGCTTAGAGGGGGTTAGCTCCTACGAGCAGTACTTC. Residues: CASSLEGVSSYEQYF.